These T cell receptor beta chains were read from a single sample in a study of shared clonotypes between healthy human individuals. Assay used: immunoSEQ multiplex PCR; TCRdb lists only in-frame clones, some missing. The sample has approximately 700,000 clones, around 73% seen once. Sequenced sample: memory CD4+ T cells sorted from blood. The source is a woman aged 30 to 39 in good health. CDR3s include the opening cysteine and the closing phenylalanine or tryptophan. Each record gives: J gene, clone size, V gene, D gene, CDR3 DNA, CDR3 protein. D genes are given only for firm matches. Clone size, where shown, is once, few, many, or a class for clones that have expanded.

J: TRBJ2-2
size: few
V: TRBV6-4
D: TRBD1
DNA: TGTGCCAGCAGTGACTGGACAGGGACGATGTTTTTT
CDR3: CASSDWTGTMFF

J: TRBJ2-4
size: -
V: TRBV10-1
D: TRBD1
DNA: TGCGCCAGCAGCGCCCTGGCGGGCTCTTCCACAGGGGCAAACATTCAGTACTTC
CDR3: CASSALAGSSTGANIQYF

J: TRBJ2-5
size: -
V: TRBV5-6
D: -
DNA: TGTGCCAGCAGTTTCTTAAGGGGGGAGACCCAGTACTTC
CDR3: CASSFLRGETQYF

J: TRBJ1-4
size: -
V: TRBV7-9
D: -
DNA: TGTGCCAGCAGCTTTAACGGGCGTAATGAAAAACTGTTTTTT
CDR3: CASSFNGRNEKLFF

J: TRBJ1-1
size: few
V: TRBV18
D: -
DNA: TGTGCCAGCTCACCCCAAACGAACACTGAAGCTTTCTTT
CDR3: CASSPQTNTEAFF

J: TRBJ2-5
size: few
V: TRBV11-3
D: -
DNA: TGTGCCAGCAGCGCGGGCTATGGGGAGACCCAGTACTTC
CDR3: CASSAGYGETQYF

J: TRBJ2-5
size: once
V: TRBV5-4
D: -
DNA: TGTGCCAGCAGAGATCGGGACGGGAGCCAAGAGACCCAGTACTTC
CDR3: CASRDRDGSQETQYF

J: TRBJ2-2
size: -
V: TRBV4-2
D: -
DNA: TGTGCCAGCAGCCAAGAAGTTAACAGGGACACCGGGGAGCTGTTTTTT
CDR3: CASSQEVNRDTGELFF

J: TRBJ2-7
size: -
V: TRBV5-4
D: TRBD1
DNA: TGTGCCAGCAGCTTGGAGAGGGGGGACAGGGGCCCCTCCTACGAGCAGTACTTC
CDR3: CASSLERGDRGPSYEQYF

J: TRBJ2-7
size: few
V: TRBV28
D: -
DNA: TGTGCCAGCCTCTCGCCCCCTGGAGGGAGCCGCGAGCAGTACTTC
CDR3: CASLSPPGGSREQYF

J: TRBJ1-4
size: -
V: TRBV6-1
D: TRBD1
DNA: TGTGCCAGCTGCCGGACAGGGAGCAATGAAAAACTGTTTTTT
CDR3: CASCRTGSNEKLFF

J: TRBJ1-2
size: few
V: TRBV7-9
D: -
DNA: TGTGCCAGCAGCACACTAACGGATAGCTATGGCTACACCTTC
CDR3: CASSTLTDSYGYTF

J: TRBJ1-1
size: few
V: TRBV5-1
D: -
DNA: TGCGCCAGCAGCTTGGGGCGCGGAGGGGCTGTTAACACTGAAGCTTTCTTT
CDR3: CASSLGRGGAVNTEAFF

J: TRBJ2-3
size: -
V: TRBV29-1
D: TRBD2
DNA: TGCAGCGTTGATGCGGGAGCAGATACGCAGTATTTT
CDR3: CSVDAGADTQYF

J: TRBJ2-6
size: few
V: TRBV10-3
D: TRBD1
DNA: TGTGCCATTACCGGGACAGGGTCCCCTGGGGCCAACGTCCTGACTTTC
CDR3: CAITGTGSPGANVLTF

J: TRBJ2-3
size: -
V: TRBV7-8
D: TRBD2
DNA: TGTGCCAGCAGCTTAGCGTGGATGACTAGCGGTGATACGCAGTATTTT
CDR3: CASSLAWMTSGDTQYF

J: TRBJ2-7
size: -
V: TRBV28
D: -
DNA: TGTGCCAGCAGTTCAAATAACCACGGATGGTACGAGCAGTACTTC
CDR3: CASSSNNHGWYEQYF

J: TRBJ2-5
size: -
V: TRBV5-1
D: -
DNA: TGCGCCAGCAGCTTGGTTTCAGTCCAAGAGACCCAGTACTTC
CDR3: CASSLVSVQETQYF

J: TRBJ2-3
size: -
V: TRBV4-2
D: -
DNA: TGTGCCAGCAGCCAAGATCTCACCGGGAATCCCCCAGATACGCAGTATTTT
CDR3: CASSQDLTGNPPDTQYF

J: TRBJ1-1
size: -
V: TRBV7-9
D: TRBD1
DNA: TGTGCCAGCAGCTTAGAATCCGCCCGGGACAGAGCTTTCTTT
CDR3: CASSLESARDRAFF

J: TRBJ1-2
size: once
V: TRBV20-1
D: -
DNA: TGCAGTGCATATGCAGGCTATGGCTACACCTTC
CDR3: CSAYAGYGYTF

J: TRBJ1-1
size: once
V: TRBV19
D: TRBD1
DNA: TGTGCCACCAGGGGGGGGGACAGGATGGCTGATGAAGCTTTCTTT
CDR3: CATRGGDRMADEAFF

J: TRBJ2-3
size: -
V: TRBV10-3
D: TRBD1
DNA: TGTGCCATCAGTGAGTCGAAATCCACCTCAGGGGGCGCACGTGATACGCAGTATTTT
CDR3: CAISESKSTSGGARDTQYF

J: TRBJ2-2
size: -
V: TRBV27
D: -
DNA: TGTGCCAGCAGTTTATTCTACACCGGGGAGCTGTTTTTT
CDR3: CASSLFYTGELFF

J: TRBJ2-2
size: -
V: TRBV18
D: -
DNA: TGTGCCAGCTCACCACCGTCGGGGGCGCACACCGGGGAGCTGTTTTTT
CDR3: CASSPPSGAHTGELFF

J: TRBJ2-7
size: -
V: TRBV25-1
D: TRBD1
DNA: TGTGCCAGCGGTCCAGGGGGCGGATACGAGCAGTACTTC
CDR3: CASGPGGGYEQYF

J: TRBJ1-3
size: -
V: TRBV5-1
D: -
DNA: TGCGCCAGCAGGACCGGGGCGGGAAACACCATATATTTT
CDR3: CASRTGAGNTIYF

J: TRBJ2-2
size: -
V: TRBV19
D: -
DNA: TGTGCCAGTAGTCCTCGGGGGCTACCCGGGGAGCTGTTTTTT
CDR3: CASSPRGLPGELFF

J: TRBJ2-5
size: few
V: TRBV5-1
D: -
DNA: TGCGCCAGCAGCTTGGACCCGGGCTATCAAGAGACCCAGTACTTC
CDR3: CASSLDPGYQETQYF

J: TRBJ2-1
size: -
V: TRBV2
D: -
DNA: TGTGCCAGCAGCTCCGCACCGGGGGGGGACAGATCATTTGAGCAGTTCTTC
CDR3: CASSSAPGGDRSFEQFF

J: TRBJ1-1
size: -
V: TRBV19
D: -
DNA: TGTGCCAGTAGTATCTTCGGAGGGCGGAACACTGAAGCTTTCTTT
CDR3: CASSIFGGRNTEAFF

J: TRBJ2-5
size: -
V: TRBV2
D: -
DNA: TGTGCCAGCAGCCGGACTTCCCAAGAGACCCAGTACTTC
CDR3: CASSRTSQETQYF

J: TRBJ1-5
size: -
V: TRBV28
D: -
DNA: TGTGCCAGCAGTTTATTTGGACAGCCCCAGCATTTT
CDR3: CASSLFGQPQHF

J: TRBJ2-1
size: -
V: TRBV6-7
D: -
DNA: TGTGCCAGCAGTTACCCGGGGTCGGTGCAGTTCTTC
CDR3: CASSYPGSVQFF

J: TRBJ2-1
size: -
V: TRBV23-1
D: TRBD2
DNA: TGCGCCAGCGGCCGTCGGGGGGAGGGCCTCAATGAGCAGTTCTTC
CDR3: CASGRRGEGLNEQFF

J: TRBJ2-1
size: -
V: TRBV25-1
D: -
DNA: TGTGCCAGCAGTGCGTACAATGAGCAGTTCTTC
CDR3: CASSAYNEQFF

J: TRBJ1-6
size: -
V: TRBV19
D: -
DNA: TGTGCCAGTAGTAAATGGTCCCAGGCGGGGAAGTCACCCCTCCACTTT
CDR3: CASSKWSQAGKSPLHF

J: TRBJ2-3
size: -
V: TRBV7-9
D: TRBD2
DNA: TGTGCCAGCAGCTTAAGCCTTGCGGGAGCAGATACGCAGTATTTT
CDR3: CASSLSLAGADTQYF

J: TRBJ2-7
size: -
V: TRBV14
D: -
DNA: TGTGCCAGCAGCCAAGATCTGACGGGAATCTACGAGCAGTACTTC
CDR3: CASSQDLTGIYEQYF

J: TRBJ2-1
size: -
V: TRBV18
D: -
DNA: TGTGCCAGCTCCCAAGGGACTGACAATGAGCAGTTCTTC
CDR3: CASSQGTDNEQFF

J: TRBJ1-1
size: -
V: TRBV15
D: -
DNA: TGTGCCACCAGCAGAGGGGGCCTCAACACTGAAGCTTTCTTT
CDR3: CATSRGGLNTEAFF

J: TRBJ2-1
size: -
V: TRBV6-4
D: -
DNA: TGTGCCAGCAGTGACTCATTTAGGAATACCGCCTACAATGAGCAGTTCTTC
CDR3: CASSDSFRNTAYNEQFF

J: TRBJ2-5
size: -
V: TRBV5-1
D: -
DNA: TGCGCCAGCAGCTTGTCGGTAGGGATACAAGAGACCCAGTACTTC
CDR3: CASSLSVGIQETQYF

J: TRBJ1-1
size: -
V: TRBV18
D: -
DNA: TGTGCCAGCTCAGCCTCCTCCCCCGGGGGGACCACTGAAGCTTTCTTT
CDR3: CASSASSPGGTTEAFF

J: TRBJ1-5
size: -
V: TRBV2
D: -
DNA: TGTGCCAGCAGTGGAGAGTATAGCAATCAGCCCCAGCATTTT
CDR3: CASSGEYSNQPQHF

J: TRBJ2-7
size: few
V: TRBV5-1
D: -
DNA: TGCGCCAGCAGCTTGTATGGGGGTCTCTCCCCCGAGCAGTACTTC
CDR3: CASSLYGGLSPEQYF

J: TRBJ2-5
size: many
V: TRBV7-2
D: TRBD2
DNA: TGTGCCAGCAGCTTAGGGGGACTAGCGGGATGGGAGACCCAGTACTTC
CDR3: CASSLGGLAGWETQYF

J: TRBJ2-7
size: -
V: TRBV28
D: TRBD1
DNA: TGTGCCAGCAGTTTGCCACCCTGGCCAAAACAGGGGGTTGGCTACGAGCAGTACTTC
CDR3: CASSLPPWPKQGVGYEQYF

J: TRBJ2-6
size: once
V: TRBV6-6
D: -
DNA: TGTGCCAGCAGTTCTATCTCTGGGGCCAACGTCCTGACTTTC
CDR3: CASSSISGANVLTF

J: TRBJ1-2
size: -
V: TRBV19
D: TRBD1
DNA: TGTGCCAGTAGTGGGACCGGGACAGGAAAAGATAACTATGGCTACACCTTC
CDR3: CASSGTGTGKDNYGYTF

J: TRBJ1-4
size: -
V: TRBV2
D: -
DNA: TGTGCCAGCAGTGAAGCGGGCCGAAAACTGTTTTTT
CDR3: CASSEAGRKLFF

J: TRBJ2-1
size: -
V: TRBV7-6
D: -
DNA: TGTGCCAGCAGCTTAGGGCAAGTCGGGCCCAATGAGCAGTTCTTC
CDR3: CASSLGQVGPNEQFF

J: TRBJ1-1
size: -
V: TRBV18
D: -
DNA: TGTGCCAGCTCACCAGGGGATGGGAACACTGAAGCTTTCTTT
CDR3: CASSPGDGNTEAFF

J: TRBJ2-3
size: -
V: TRBV7-9
D: TRBD1
DNA: TGTGCCAGCAGCCCGGACAGGGGAACAGATACGCAGTATTTT
CDR3: CASSPDRGTDTQYF

J: TRBJ1-1
size: -
V: TRBV2
D: -
DNA: TGTGCCAGCAGTCGACAACAGGGAGGGTACACTGAAGCTTTCTTT
CDR3: CASSRQQGGYTEAFF

J: TRBJ2-5
size: -
V: TRBV5-6
D: TRBD2
DNA: TGTGCCAGCAGCCGTACTGGGGAGGGAGAGACCCAGTACTTC
CDR3: CASSRTGEGETQYF

J: TRBJ2-1
size: few
V: TRBV9
D: TRBD2
DNA: TGTGCCAGCAGCGTAAGAAGCGGGAGTACCAATGAGCAGTTCTTC
CDR3: CASSVRSGSTNEQFF

J: TRBJ2-1
size: -
V: TRBV19
D: TRBD1
DNA: TGTGCCAGTAGTATAGATATGGGGACAGGGGGTTACAATGAGCAGTTCTTC
CDR3: CASSIDMGTGGYNEQFF